Given below is one TCR beta chain in context. From germline, CDR1 is MDHEN and CDR2 SYDVKM. CDR3 size: 13 residues. Trimming took off 10 bases at V and 5 bases at J, with 17 bases between the two ends. In the authors' methods: Nucleated cell counts were estimated from reference gene primer amplification. Sequenced by immunoSEQ multiplex PCR; TCRdb stores in-frame clones only, minus some. That table gives V, J and clone size, and the DNA gave D and trimming. The sample shows 150,000 to 200,000 clones, 88% of them seen only once. This record comes from a study of blood T cell repertoires in COVID-19. Study background: Samples representing acute and convalescent COVID-19 were sourced from the United States, Italy and Spain. T cells, B-cell-depleted T cells, or PBMCs provided the cDNA or gDNA that served as material.

The clonotype was recovered from a man in his forties or fifties with active or convalescent COVID-19. Sequencing input: peripheral blood. This chain connects TRBV28 to TRBJ1-2, with D perhaps TRBD1 (6 bases). The CDR3 DNA reads as TGTGCCACGATAGTAGCAGGGGAGTATGGCTACACCTTC. It codes for CATIVAGEYGYTF.